This T cell receptor (beta chain) was obtained from a study of shared clonotypes between healthy human individuals. Method: immunoSEQ multiplex PCR; TCRdb's copy keeps in-frame clones and lacks some. The data show 950,000 to 1,100,000 clones, roughly 80% seen once. V dropped 5 bases and J dropped 6; count of bases not matched to a gene: 7. From germline, CDR1 is SNHLY and CDR2 FYNNEI. The CDR3 contains 15 residues. Material: memory CD4+ T cells sorted from blood. Subset: CD45RA-negative fraction. This chain links TRBV2 with TRBJ1-6, with 7 positions matching TRBD1. The clonotype originates from a man younger than 30 in good health. The CDR3 is CASSSRQGGNSPLHF. The CDR3 DNA follows: TGTGCCAGCAGTTCCAGACAGGGTGGTAATTCACCCCTCCACTTT.